This passage covers 25 T cell receptor beta chains from one sample sequenced in a study of shared clonotypes between healthy human individuals. Data came from immunoSEQ multiplex PCR; TCRdb stores just in-frame clones and leaves some out. The sample has more than 2 million clones, 95% seen once. Specimen: naive CD4+ T cells sorted from blood. Subset of the sample: CD45RA+ positively selected. These receptors all stem from a man aged 18 to 30 in good health.

This clone appeared once. The chain has TRBV2 and TRBJ1-1, with 10 bases lining up with TRBD1. V lost 6 bases and J lost 4; bases outside the gene matches: 8. CDR1 is SNHLY and CDR2 is FYNNEI in the germline V gene. The CDR3 totals 15 residues. This chain's CDR3 is CASRSRQGASTEAFF. Written as DNA, the CDR3 is TGTGCCAGCAGGAGCAGACAGGGGGCGAGCACTGAAGCTTTCTTT.

The chain recombines TRBV7-9 with TRBJ2-3, with 8 bases aligning to TRBD2. J lost 6 bases, V lost 4 bases, and 15 bases had no gene match. This CDR3 has 17 residues. Per germline, CDR1 SEHNR and CDR2 FQNEAQ (reference sequence). Written as DNA, the CDR3 is TGTGCCAGCAGCTACCAACGGAGTAGCGGGGCTTCGGATACGCAGTATTTT. Translating gives CASSYQRSSGASDTQYF.

Of note for this clone: Additional DNA sequences in this sample encode the identical CDR3. The CDR3 spells CASSLSSEAFF. CDR3 DNA: TGTGCCAGCAGCTTATCAAGTGAAGCTTTCTTT. V usage is TRBV7-9 and J usage is TRBJ1-1; D gene ambiguous. CDR1 and CDR2 (germline): SEHNR, FQNEAQ (reference sequence). The germline V and J ends were trimmed by 2 bases and 7 bases, with 5 bases remaining between them. The CDR3 sequence is 11 residues long.

This clone turned up a few times. Other DNA sequences of this sample code for an identical CDR3. The V call is TRBV19, the J call TRBJ1-5; D not resolved. V was clipped by 3 bases and J by 0 bases, with 3 bases between them. The CDR3 is 13 amino acids. Looked up from germline, CDR1 is LNHDA and CDR2 is SQIVND (reference sequence). CDR3 region: CASSISSNQPQHF. In DNA form, the CDR3 reads TGTGCCAGTAGTATCAGTAGCAATCAGCCCCAGCATTTT.

V usage is TRBV30 and J usage is TRBJ1-1; 7 positions match TRBD1. This CDR3 contains 12 residues. CDR1 is GTSNPN and CDR2 is SVGIG in the germline V gene (reference sequence). With 4 bases clipped from V and 4 bases from J, the junction kept 3 bases outside the gene matches. CDR3 coding DNA: TGTGCCTGGAACAGGGGAACCACTGAAGCTTTCTTT. Protein product: CAWNRGTTEAFF.

The chain joins TRBV10-3 to TRBJ2-3; either TRBD1 or TRBD2 may fit D (5 bases each). The length of the CDR3 is 15 residues. Germline V lookup: CDR1 ENHRY, CDR2 SYGVKD. Trimming stripped 0 bases from V and 0 bases from J, with 7 bases between. The DNA of the CDR3 is TGTGCCATCAGTGAGTCGGGGGAGAGCACAGATACGCAGTATTTT. As protein: CAISESGESTDTQYF.

The chain links TRBV28 to TRBJ1-1; 7 bases are a match to TRBD1. The CDR3 has 15 amino acids. CDR1 and CDR2 from the germline V gene are MDHEN and SYDVKM. J gave up 4 bases and V 4 bases, and 9 bases lay outside the gene matches. The CDR3 DNA is TGTGCCAGCAGTTCCCAGACAGGGCGAGGCACTGAAGCTTTCTTT. It encodes CASSSQTGRGTEAFF.

The chain links TRBV30 to TRBJ1-2; weak D call: TRBD1 (5 bases). Trimming pared 0 bases from V and 7 bases from J, leaving 15 bases between. The CDR3 totals 14 residues. Germline CDR1 and CDR2: GTSNPN and SVGIG (reference sequence). The CDR3 spells CAWSVETLGGGYTF. DNA for the CDR3: TGTGCCTGGAGTGTTGAGACACTGGGGGGTGGCTACACCTTC.

The genes are TRBV7-9 and TRBJ2-3; 7 bases align to TRBD1. V gave up 2 bases and J gave up 10 bases; unmatched junction bases: 12. Germline loops: CDR1 SEHNR, CDR2 FQNEAQ (reference sequence). This CDR3 has 15 amino acids. The CDR3 DNA reads TGTGCCAGCAGCTTACTAAACCCCCTGACAGGGCCGCAGTATTTT. Protein sequence: CASSLLNPLTGPQYF.

V and J are TRBV6-1 and TRBJ2-7, with D perhaps matching TRBD1 (6 bases). The V gene lost 3 bases and the J gene lost 3 bases, with 24 bases spanning the gap. CDR3 length: 18 amino acids. Germline V gives CDR1 MNHNS, CDR2 SASEGT. The chain's CDR3 is CASSDGSTGIWENYEQYF. CDR3 DNA: TGTGCCAGCAGTGACGGCTCCACAGGGATATGGGAGAACTACGAGCAGTACTTC.

J is TRBJ1-1 and V is TRBV6-5; 10 bases are shared with TRBD1. With V trimmed by 7 bases and J by 2 bases, 7 bases remained unmatched. The CDR3 length is 15 residues. Germline-derived CDR1 and CDR2 are MNHEY and SVGAGI. The CDR3 coding sequence is TGTGCCAGCACCTACCGGGACAGGGGTAACACTGAAGCTTTCTTT. This codes for CASTYRDRGNTEAFF.

The chain has TRBV28 and TRBJ1-5, with D maybe TRBD1 (6 bases). Germline V lookup: CDR1 MDHEN, CDR2 SYDVKM. CDR3 length equals 15 residues. V lost 3 bases, J lost 0 bases, and 9 bases lay in between. In nucleotides, the CDR3 is TGTGCCAGCAGTTTGGCAGGGGCTAGCAATCAGCCCCAGCATTTT. Its protein is CASSLAGASNQPQHF.

This clone has a single count. V gene TRBV6-6 combines with J gene TRBJ2-5; TRBD1 aligns across 9 bases. CDR1 MNHNY and CDR2 SVGAGI come from the germline V gene (reference sequence). V lost 4 bases, J lost 4 bases, and 10 bases stayed unmatched. The CDR3 spans 16 residues. The CDR3 DNA sequence: TGTGCCAGCAGTTTCTTCTGGGGACAGGGAGGAGAGACCCAGTACTTC. Residues: CASSFFWGQGGETQYF.

The rearrangement uses TRBV14 and TRBJ1-1, with D possibly TRBD1 on 6 matching bases. This CDR3 comprises 15 residues. The V gene's germline CDR1 is SGHDN and CDR2 FVKESK. The V end was cut by 7 bases, the J end by 5 bases, with 20 bases between. CDR3 DNA sequence: TGTGCCAGCACCCTTTTCGACCGAGGGGGGACTGAAGCTTTCTTT. This codes for CASTLFDRGGTEAFF.

The chain links TRBV19 to TRBJ1-2; perhaps TRBD1 as D (5 bases). The CDR3 consists of 16 residues. The germline CDR1 and CDR2 sequences are LNHDA and SQIVND (reference sequence). Trimming removed 6 bases from V and 0 bases from J, with 17 bases in between. CDR3 coding DNA: TGTGCCAGTAGGAGCGTGGGGGGATCTTCTAACTATGGCTACACCTTC. Translation: CASRSVGGSSNYGYTF.

V usage is TRBV5-6 and J usage is TRBJ2-7, with TRBD1 matching over 10 bases. The germline CDR1 and CDR2 sequences are SGHDT and YYEEEE. This CDR3 contains 15 residues. V lost 4 bases to trimming and J lost 4 bases; unmatched junction nucleotides: 8. This CDR3 reads CASSPGWDRGYEQYF. The CDR3 nucleotides are TGTGCCAGCAGCCCGGGTTGGGACAGGGGATACGAGCAGTACTTC.

Concerning this clone: Other DNA sequences in this sample translate to the same CDR3. DNA for the CDR3: TGCGCCAGCTCGGACAGCCAAGAGACCCAGTACTTC. It codes for CASSDSQETQYF. This chain uses TRBV5-1 with TRBJ2-5, with a weak D call TRBD1 (6 bases). This CDR3 is built from 12 residues. In germline, CDR1 is SGHRS, CDR2 YFSETQ. V was shortened by 7 bases and J by 1 base, with 8 bases between the two germline ends.

The chain has TRBV2 and TRBJ2-7, with D possibly being TRBD2 (6 bases). The germline V gene encodes CDR1 SNHLY and CDR2 FYNNEI. Trimming took off 8 bases at V and 7 bases at J, with 18 bases between the two ends. The CDR3 totals 13 residues. The CDR3, as DNA: TGTGCCAGCGGGACTGTCCTAATATCGGAGCAGTACTTC. It specifies CASGTVLISEQYF.

This chain uses TRBV18 with TRBJ1-1, with D maybe TRBD1 (6 bases). CDR1 is KGHSH, CDR2 LQKENI, per germline. V lost 8 bases and J lost 3, with 16 bases in between. The CDR3 spans 14 residues. The CDR3 DNA reads as TGTGCCAGCGCAGAAACAGGGCCGGACACTGAAGCTTTCTTT. Encoded protein: CASAETGPDTEAFF.

The CDR3 DNA reads as TGTGCCAGCAGTGGTAGCGGGGGGGCCCTATCCTACGAGCAGTACTTC. It is translated as CASSGSGGALSYEQYF. The chain carries TRBV6-1 and TRBJ2-7; 11 bases line up with TRBD2. CDR3 size: 16 residues. From germline, CDR1 is MNHNS and CDR2 SASEGT. The junction had 6 bases not matched to a gene; V was cut back by 4 bases and J by 1 base.

The chain recombines TRBV10-3 with TRBJ2-1, with D unresolved. CDR3 length: 14 residues. Trimming removed 3 bases from V and 4 bases from J, with 10 bases in between. Germline assignment: CDR1 ENHRY and CDR2 SYGVKD. The CDR3 loop is CAISDFGSYNEQFF. DNA for the CDR3: TGTGCCATCAGTGACTTTGGCAGTTACAATGAGCAGTTCTTC.

As to this clone: Given a much more abundant clone one base away, this may be a read error. The same CDR3 is also encoded by other DNA sequences in this sample. The chain employs TRBV18 and TRBJ2-3; D is unclear. V dropped 2 bases and J dropped 3 bases, with 12 bases sitting between them. The CDR3 runs 15 residues. Germline CDR1 and CDR2: KGHSH and LQKENI. The CDR3, as DNA: TGTGCCAGCTCACCAGACGGTTTGCGTACAGATACGCAGTATTTT. The encoded protein is CASSPDGLRTDTQYF. The whole variable domain, filled in from reference TRBV18 and TRBJ2-3, reads NAGVMQNPRHLVRRRGQEARLRCSPMKGHSHVYWYRQLPEEGLKFMVYLQKENIIDESGMPKERFSAEFPKEGPSILRIQQVVRGDSAAYFCASSPDGLRTDTQYFGPGTRLTVL.

The gene calls are TRBV25-1 and TRBJ1-1, with 7 nucleotides matching TRBD1. Germline CDR1 and CDR2: MGHDK and SYGVNS. The CDR3 runs to 14 residues. V lost 8 bases, J lost 1 base, and 7 bases stayed unmatched. The DNA for the CDR3 is TGTGCCAGCCGGACAGGACAGGCGAACACTGAAGCTTTCTTT. It codes for CASRTGQANTEAFF. The whole variable domain, remainder taken from reference TRBV25-1 and TRBJ1-1, is EADIYQTPRYLVIGTGKKITLECSQTMGHDKMYWYQQDPGMELHLIHYSYGVNSTEKGDLSSESTVSRIRTEHFPLTLESARPSHTSQYLCASRTGQANTEAFFGQGTRLTVV.

This chain connects TRBV9 to TRBJ1-4, with unresolved D. Between the trimmed V and J ends, which lost 3 bases and 0 bases, there was a span of 9 bases. The CDR3 sequence is 15 residues long. Germline loops: CDR1 SGDLS, CDR2 YYNGEE. The CDR3 region has the DNA TGTGCCAGCAGCGCTTCCACCTCAACTAATGAAAAACTGTTTTTT. Protein: CASSASTSTNEKLFF.

The chain couples TRBV11-2 to TRBJ2-7, with 8 bases fitting TRBD2. The CDR3 spans 15 residues. V lost 3 bases to trimming and J lost 6 bases; unmatched junction nucleotides: 10. Germline lookup yields CDR1 SGHAT and CDR2 FQNNGV. The CDR3 loop reads CASSLKTGGPGEQYF. For the CDR3, the DNA is TGTGCCAGCAGCTTGAAGACGGGGGGGCCGGGCGAGCAGTACTTC.